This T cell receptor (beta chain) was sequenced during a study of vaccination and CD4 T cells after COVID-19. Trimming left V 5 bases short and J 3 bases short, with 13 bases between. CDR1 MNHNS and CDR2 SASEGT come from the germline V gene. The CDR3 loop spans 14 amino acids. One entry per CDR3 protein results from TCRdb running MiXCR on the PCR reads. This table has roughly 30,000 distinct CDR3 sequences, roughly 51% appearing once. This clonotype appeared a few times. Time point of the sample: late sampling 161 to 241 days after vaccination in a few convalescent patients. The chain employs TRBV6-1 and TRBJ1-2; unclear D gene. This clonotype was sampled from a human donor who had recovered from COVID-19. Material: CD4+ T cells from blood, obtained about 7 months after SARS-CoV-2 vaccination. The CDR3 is CASSRKAFDYGYTF. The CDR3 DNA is TGTGCCAGCAGTCGCAAGGCTTTTGACTATGGCTACACCTTC.